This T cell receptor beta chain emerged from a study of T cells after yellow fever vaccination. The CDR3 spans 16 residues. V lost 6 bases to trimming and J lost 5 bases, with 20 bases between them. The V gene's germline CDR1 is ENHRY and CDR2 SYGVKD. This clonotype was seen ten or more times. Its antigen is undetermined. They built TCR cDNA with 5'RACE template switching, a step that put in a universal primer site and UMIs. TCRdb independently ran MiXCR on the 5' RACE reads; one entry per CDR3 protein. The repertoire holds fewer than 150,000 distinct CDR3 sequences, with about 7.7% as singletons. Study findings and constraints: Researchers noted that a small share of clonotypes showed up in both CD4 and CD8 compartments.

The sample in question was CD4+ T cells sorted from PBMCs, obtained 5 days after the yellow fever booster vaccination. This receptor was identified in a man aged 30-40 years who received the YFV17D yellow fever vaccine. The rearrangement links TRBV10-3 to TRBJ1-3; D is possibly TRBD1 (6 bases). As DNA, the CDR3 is TGTGCCATCAGGACTGACAGGACCCCCTTAAGAAACACCATATATTTT. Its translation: CAIRTDRTPLRNTIYF.